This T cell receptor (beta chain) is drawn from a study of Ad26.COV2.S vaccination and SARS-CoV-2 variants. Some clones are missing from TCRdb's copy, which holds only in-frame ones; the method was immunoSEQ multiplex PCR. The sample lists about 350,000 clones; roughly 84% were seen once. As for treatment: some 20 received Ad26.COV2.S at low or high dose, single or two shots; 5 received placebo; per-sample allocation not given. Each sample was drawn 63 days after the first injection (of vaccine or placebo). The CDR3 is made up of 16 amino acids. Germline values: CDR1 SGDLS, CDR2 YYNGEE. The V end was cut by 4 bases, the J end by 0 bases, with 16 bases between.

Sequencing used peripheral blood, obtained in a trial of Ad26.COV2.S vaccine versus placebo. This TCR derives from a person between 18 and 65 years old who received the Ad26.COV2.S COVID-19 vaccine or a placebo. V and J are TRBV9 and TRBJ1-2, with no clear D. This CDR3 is CASSKEMQVTNYGYTF. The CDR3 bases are TGTGCCAGCAGCAAAGAAATGCAGGTGACTAACTATGGCTACACCTTC.